These 30 T cell receptor beta chains originate from one sample sequenced in a study of shared clonotypes between healthy human individuals (dated by TCRdb to about 2020). Receptor libraries were prepared by the immunoSEQ multiplex PCR assay. TCRdb limited this immuneACCESS table to in-frame rearrangements with V and J called. A share of clones is missing; checked studies link under half to unresolved V genes, and the rest is unexplained. The table for this sample lists around 1.6 million clones; 95% to 99% of them were counted only once. The leading ten clones occupy roughly 0.45% of the sample. The specimen sequenced was naive CD4+ T cells sorted from blood. This specimen's cell subset or site label, interpreted: CD45RA+ positively selected. Receptors originate from a man aged 25-45 years in good health.

V usage is TRBV7-3 and J usage is TRBJ2-7; no reliable D call. This CDR3 is built from 12 residues. Per the germline V gene, CDR1 is SGHTA and CDR2 is FQGTGA. Deletions cut 4 bases from V and 3 bases from J, with 7 bases between. Here the CDR3 DNA reads TGTGCCAGCAGCTCGACCAGCTACGAGCAGTACTTC. This encodes CASSSTSYEQYF.

The chain couples TRBV19 to TRBJ2-7; 8 bases are a match to TRBD2. V gave up 8 bases and J gave up 1 base; unmatched junction bases: 19. The germline V gene encodes CDR1 LNHDA and CDR2 SQIVND (reference sequence). CDR3 length: 18 residues. The CDR3 is CASSATHAAGETSYEQYF. Here the CDR3 DNA reads TGTGCCAGTTCGGCTACCCACGCAGCGGGAGAGACATCCTACGAGCAGTACTTC.

The V call is TRBV16, the J call TRBJ2-7, with D perhaps TRBD1 (6 bases). Trimming left V 5 bases short and J 5 bases short, with 13 bases between. The CDR3 contains 13 residues. Germline V gene data show CDR1 as KGHSY and CDR2 as FQNENV. The CDR3 spells CASSENRDNEQYF. The CDR3 DNA sequence: TGTGCCAGCAGCGAAAACAGGGATAACGAGCAGTACTTC.

This chain uses TRBV28 with TRBJ1-2; 8 bases line up with TRBD1. CDR3 length equals 14 residues. The ends lost 4 bases at V and 8 bases at J; junction bases unmatched: 9. Germline V lookup: CDR1 MDHEN, CDR2 SYDVKM. In DNA form, the CDR3 reads TGTGCCAGCAGTTCAGCACAGGGGGTGGGAGGCTACACCTTC. Translating it yields CASSSAQGVGGYTF.

This chain joins TRBV18 and TRBJ1-4; D remains unclear. Germline values: CDR1 KGHSH, CDR2 LQKENI. CDR3 length: 16 residues. Trimming cost V 2 bases and J 0 bases, with 10 bases left between them. The CDR3 loop is CASSPFEGSTNEKLFF. The CDR3 bases are TGTGCCAGCTCACCATTTGAGGGATCAACTAATGAAAAACTGTTTTTT.

This clone was seen more than once but under ten times. The rearrangement uses TRBV6-5 and TRBJ2-1, with 7 bases aligning to TRBD2. The junction had 10 bases not matched to a gene; V was cut back by 8 bases and J by 3 bases. The length of the CDR3 is 15 residues. From germline, CDR1 is MNHEY and CDR2 SVGAGI. The CDR3 reads CASSLALAVYNEQFF. Here the CDR3 DNA reads TGTGCCAGCTCTTTGGCCCTAGCGGTCTACAATGAGCAGTTCTTC.

A remark on this clone: Other DNA sequences from this sample encode an identical CDR3 as well. The rearrangement uses TRBV7-9 and TRBJ2-7; the D is unclear. Deletions cut 1 base from V and 2 bases from J, with 6 bases between. The V gene's germline CDR1 is SEHNR and CDR2 FQNEAQ (reference sequence). This CDR3 region has 13 residues. CDR3 in DNA: TGTGCCAGCAGCTTAGGCAGGACCTACGAGCAGTACTTC. As protein: CASSLGRTYEQYF.

The gene calls are TRBV29-1 and TRBJ1-1; TRBD1 is a possible D gene (5 bases). The CDR3 is 14 residues long. The germline V and J ends were trimmed by 4 bases and 3 bases, with 15 bases remaining between them. From germline, CDR1 is SQVTM and CDR2 ANQGSEA. The CDR3 coding sequence is TGCAGCGTTGTATCTGGGACTTGGGACACTGAAGCTTTCTTT. Its translation is CSVVSGTWDTEAFF.

The chain recombines TRBV28 with TRBJ1-1; D is undetermined. Germline V gene data show CDR1 as MDHEN and CDR2 as SYDVKM. The V and J ends lost 5 bases and 6 bases respectively, with 7 bases between them. This CDR3 contains 11 residues. The CDR3 DNA reads TGTGCCAGCAGTAGGGCAGCTGAAGCTTTCTTT. It yields the protein CASSRAAEAFF. Looking up the rest from reference TRBV28 and TRBJ1-1 gives the full variable domain: DVKVTQSSRYLVKRTGEKVFLECVQDMDHENMFWYRQDPGLGLRLIYFSYDVKMKEKGDIPEGYSVSREKKERFSLILESASTNQTSMYLCASSRAAEAFFGQGTRLTVV.

This chain uses TRBV6-4 with TRBJ2-3, with 12 bases lining up with TRBD2. In germline, CDR1 is MRHNA, CDR2 SNTAGT. J gave up 6 bases and V 8 bases, and 6 bases lay outside the gene matches. The CDR3 is made up of 14 amino acids. The DNA for the CDR3 is TGTGCCAGCGGGTTGACTAGCGGGAGTGATACGCAGTATTTT. Amino acid sequence: CASGLTSGSDTQYF.

V is TRBV5-8 and J is TRBJ1-5; perhaps TRBD1 as D (6 bases). Germline values: CDR1 SGHTS, CDR2 YDEGEE. V lost 4 bases to trimming and J lost 6 bases, with 17 bases between them. The length of the CDR3 is 15 residues. CDR3 residues: CASSRGPGVVQPQHF. The DNA for the CDR3 is TGTGCCAGCAGCCGGGGCCCAGGGGTGGTTCAGCCCCAGCATTTT.

The CDR3 loop reads CASSIRQGLAQYF. The CDR3 region has the DNA TGTGCCAGCAGTATTAGACAGGGATTGGCCCAGTACTTC. The chain joins TRBV6-4 to TRBJ2-5; TRBD1 agrees at 7 bases. With V trimmed by 5 bases and J by 9 bases, 9 bases remained unmatched. The CDR3 consists of 13 residues. Germline CDR1 and CDR2: MRHNA and SNTAGT.

The chain is built from TRBV18 and TRBJ2-1, with 7 positions matching TRBD2. Per germline, CDR1 KGHSH and CDR2 LQKENI. V gave up 3 bases and J gave up 9 bases; unmatched junction bases: 5. CDR3 length equals 13 residues. The CDR3 sequence: CASSPGGSSEQFF. In DNA form, the CDR3 reads TGTGCCAGCTCACCGGGCGGGAGTAGTGAGCAGTTCTTC.

The genes are TRBV6-5 and TRBJ2-5; 7 nucleotides line up with TRBD1. The germline CDR1 and CDR2 sequences are MNHEY and SVGAGI. The CDR3 is made up of 13 amino acids. Losses at the gene ends were 6 bases for V and 1 base for J; bases not matched to a gene: 2. CDR3 loop: CASSGQVQETQYF. Written as DNA, the CDR3 is TGTGCCAGCAGCGGACAGGTCCAAGAGACCCAGTACTTC.

This clone was seen more than once but under ten times. The genes are TRBV27 and TRBJ1-2; 7 nucleotides line up with TRBD1. CDR1 is MNHEY, CDR2 SMNVEV, per germline (reference sequence). The CDR3 is 13 residues long. V was clipped by 2 bases and J by 4 bases; unmatched bases: 1. The CDR3 DNA is TGTGCCAGCAGTTTAAGGACAGGCTATGGCTACACCTTC. Translating it yields CASSLRTGYGYTF.

The chain joins TRBV5-5 to TRBJ2-7, with 11 nucleotides matching TRBD2. Trimming cost V 0 bases and J 4 bases; bases outside gene matches: 6. The CDR3 covers 16 residues. CDR1 and CDR2 from the germline V gene are SGHKS and YYEKEE (reference sequence). CDR3 DNA sequence: TGTGCCAGCAGCTTGGACGGGGGACTAGCGGTATACGAGCAGTACTTC. Residues: CASSLDGGLAVYEQYF.

J is TRBJ2-7 and V is TRBV14; D is undetermined. V was cut by 1 base and J by 5 bases, with 27 bases left in between. The germline V gene encodes CDR1 SGHDN and CDR2 FVKESK. The CDR3 contains 19 residues. The CDR3 reads CASSQVSPFAATGPHEQYF. The CDR3 nucleotides read TGTGCCAGCAGCCAAGTGTCCCCCTTCGCGGCGACTGGACCCCACGAGCAGTACTTC. The full variable domain, rest sourced from reference TRBV14 and TRBJ2-7, is EAGVTQFPSHSVIEKGQTVTLRCDPISGHDNLYWYRRVMGKEIKFLLHFVKESKQDESGMPNNRFLAERTGGTYSTLKVQPAELEDSGVYFCASSQVSPFAATGPHEQYFGPGTRLTVT.

This chain uses TRBV28 with TRBJ2-7; 9 bases match TRBD1. The germline CDR1 and CDR2 sequences are MDHEN and SYDVKM. After removal of 5 bases from V and 3 bases from J, the junction contained 14 bases not matched to a gene. The CDR3 contains 17 residues. The CDR3 bases are TGTGCCAGCAGTATCAACTTGGGTGGGACAGGGATCTACGAGCAGTACTTC. The encoded protein is CASSINLGGTGIYEQYF.

V is TRBV10-3 and J is TRBJ2-1; 8 bases match TRBD2. CDR3 length equals 16 residues. The germline gives CDR1 ENHRY, CDR2 SYGVKD. Trimming took 0 bases from V and 2 from J; bases not matched to a gene: 3. CDR3 sequence (DNA): TGTGCCATCAGTGAGTCTACGGGAGGGCCCTACAATGAGCAGTTCTTC. Protein sequence: CAISESTGGPYNEQFF.

V usage is TRBV5-5 and J usage is TRBJ1-5; D remains unclear. The CDR3 loop spans 14 amino acids. V lost 0 bases and J 4 bases, leaving 8 bases between the germline ends. The V gene's germline CDR1 is SGHKS and CDR2 YYEKEE (reference sequence). CDR3 in DNA: TGTGCCAGCAGCTTGGCTCCTCAGAATCAGCCCCAGCATTTT. Its protein is CASSLAPQNQPQHF.

The chain employs TRBV19 and TRBJ1-3; D is unclear. CDR1 and CDR2 from the germline V gene are LNHDA and SQIVND (reference sequence). V shed 10 bases and J shed 0 bases, with 10 bases lying between them. There are 13 residues in the CDR3. The CDR3 loop reads CATNSVSGNTIYF. The DNA for the CDR3 is TGTGCCACCAATTCCGTCTCTGGAAACACCATATATTTT.

CDR3 region: CASSLMAGTFYEQYF. CDR3 DNA sequence: TGTGCCAGCAGCCTCATGGCCGGGACATTCTACGAGCAGTACTTC. V gene TRBV7-8 combines with J gene TRBJ2-7, with D possibly being TRBD1 (6 bases). The V and J ends lost 5 bases and 3 bases respectively, with 17 bases between them. Germline V lookup: CDR1 SGHVS, CDR2 FQNEAQ. The CDR3 runs 15 residues.

The chain carries TRBV5-1 and TRBJ2-1, with D perhaps assigned TRBD1 or TRBD2 (6 bases each). V was clipped by 6 bases and J by 8 bases, with 12 bases between them. Per the germline V gene, CDR1 is SGHRS and CDR2 is YFSETQ. This CDR3 is 12 amino acids long. CDR3 sequence reads: CASTPEGDEQFF. Written as DNA, the CDR3 is TGCGCCAGCACACCGGAGGGGGATGAGCAGTTCTTC.

This rearrangement joins TRBV28 to TRBJ2-7; the D gene is possibly TRBD1 (7 bases). This CDR3 is built from 14 residues. Trimming left V 7 bases short and J 4 bases short, with 17 bases between. Germline V gives CDR1 MDHEN, CDR2 SYDVKM. The CDR3 sequence: CASTPQGGYYEQYF. In DNA, the CDR3 is TGTGCCAGCACCCCTCAGGGGGGCTATTACGAGCAGTACTTC. The complete variable domain, with remaining parts taken from reference TRBV28 and TRBJ2-7, reads DVKVTQSSRYLVKRTGEKVFLECVQDMDHENMFWYRQDPGLGLRLIYFSYDVKMKEKGDIPEGYSVSREKKERFSLILESASTNQTSMYLCASTPQGGYYEQYFGPGTRLTVT.

This clone showed up just once. The chain carries TRBV5-1 and TRBJ2-3; D not resolved. The germline V and J ends were trimmed by 4 bases and 4 bases, with 10 bases remaining between them. Per the germline V gene, CDR1 is SGHRS and CDR2 is YFSETQ. This CDR3 has 13 amino acids. Here the CDR3 reads CASSTRAPDTQYF. DNA of the CDR3: TGCGCCAGCAGCACCCGGGCCCCAGATACGCAGTATTTT.

The chain employs TRBV7-2 and TRBJ2-5; D unclear. With 4 bases removed from V and 2 bases from J, the gap between germline ends came to 5 bases. There are 12 residues in the CDR3. The germline CDR1 and CDR2 sequences are SGHTA and FQGNSA. CDR3 nucleotide sequence: TGTGCCAGCAGCTACTTTCAAGAGACCCAGTACTTC. The encoded protein is CASSYFQETQYF.

In DNA, the CDR3 is TGTGCCAGCAGTGAACTGGCGCGCGGGGAGCTGTTTTTT. It is translated as CASSELARGELFF. V gene TRBV25-1 combines with J gene TRBJ2-2; D uncertain. Deletions cut 2 bases from V and 7 bases from J, with 8 bases between. The CDR3 totals 13 residues. Germline values: CDR1 MGHDK, CDR2 SYGVNS.

The chain links TRBV10-1 to TRBJ2-2; the D is unclear. V was shortened by 3 bases and J by 1 base, with 9 bases between the two germline ends. Germline V CDR1 and CDR2: WNHNN, SYGVQD (reference sequence). CDR3 length: 15 amino acids. The CDR3 spells CASSEVGLNTGELFF. CDR3 bases: TGCGCCAGCAGTGAAGTGGGATTGAACACCGGGGAGCTGTTTTTT.

The chain has TRBV5-1 and TRBJ2-1, with a weak D call TRBD2 (6 bases). The CDR3 consists of 17 residues. Germline CDR1 reads SGHRS; CDR2 reads YFSETQ. Trimming stripped 7 bases from V and 7 bases from J, with 27 bases between. DNA of the CDR3: TGCGCCAGCGGGAGCGGGTCCCCACCGCTACTTGCGAATGAGCAGTTCTTC. Protein product: CASGSGSPPLLANEQFF.

This chain connects TRBV29-1 to TRBJ2-5; D remains unclear. V was cut by 6 bases and J by 4 bases, with 9 bases left in between. This CDR3 has 11 amino acids. Germline V lookup: CDR1 SQVTM, CDR2 ANQGSEA. The CDR3 reads CSVRRSETQYF. CDR3 bases: TGCAGCGTCCGTAGGTCAGAGACCCAGTACTTC.